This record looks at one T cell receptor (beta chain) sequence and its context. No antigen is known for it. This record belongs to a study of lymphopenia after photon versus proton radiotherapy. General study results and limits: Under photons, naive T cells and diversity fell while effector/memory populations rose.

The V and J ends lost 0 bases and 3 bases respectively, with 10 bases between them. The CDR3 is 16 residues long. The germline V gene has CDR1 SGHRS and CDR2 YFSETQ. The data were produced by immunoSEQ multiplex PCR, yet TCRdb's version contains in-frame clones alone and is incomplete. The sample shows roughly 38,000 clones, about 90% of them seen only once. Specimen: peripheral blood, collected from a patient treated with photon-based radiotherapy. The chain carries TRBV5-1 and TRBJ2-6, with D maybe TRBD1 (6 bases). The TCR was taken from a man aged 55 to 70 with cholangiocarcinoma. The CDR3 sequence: CASSLGDNFGANVLTF. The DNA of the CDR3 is TGCGCCAGCAGCTTGGGGGACAATTTTGGGGCCAACGTCCTGACTTTC.